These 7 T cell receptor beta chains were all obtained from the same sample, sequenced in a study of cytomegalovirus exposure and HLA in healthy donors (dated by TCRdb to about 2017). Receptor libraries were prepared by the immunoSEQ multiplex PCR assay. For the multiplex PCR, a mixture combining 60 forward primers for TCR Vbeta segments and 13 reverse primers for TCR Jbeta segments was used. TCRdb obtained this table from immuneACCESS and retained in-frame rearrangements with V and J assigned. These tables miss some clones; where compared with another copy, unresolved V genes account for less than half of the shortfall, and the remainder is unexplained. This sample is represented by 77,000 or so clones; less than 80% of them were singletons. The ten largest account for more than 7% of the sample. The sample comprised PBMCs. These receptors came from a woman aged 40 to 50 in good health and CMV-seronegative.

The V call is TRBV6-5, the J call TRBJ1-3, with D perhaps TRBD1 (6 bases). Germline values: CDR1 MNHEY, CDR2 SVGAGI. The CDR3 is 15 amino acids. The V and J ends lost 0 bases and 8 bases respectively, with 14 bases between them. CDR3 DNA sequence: TGTGCCAGCAGTTACTCGAAATTGGGGGCTGACACCATATATTTT. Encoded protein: CASSYSKLGADTIYF.

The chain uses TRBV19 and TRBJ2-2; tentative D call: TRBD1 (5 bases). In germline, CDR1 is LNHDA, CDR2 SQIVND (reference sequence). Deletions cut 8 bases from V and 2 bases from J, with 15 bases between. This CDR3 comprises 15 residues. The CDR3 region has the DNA TGTGCCAGTGGTACAGGTTTACTCAACACCGGGGAGCTGTTTTTT. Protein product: CASGTGLLNTGELFF.

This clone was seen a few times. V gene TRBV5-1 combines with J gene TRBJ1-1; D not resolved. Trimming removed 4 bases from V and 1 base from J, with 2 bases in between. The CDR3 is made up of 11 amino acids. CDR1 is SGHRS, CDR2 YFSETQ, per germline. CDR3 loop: CASSQNTEAFF. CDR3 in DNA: TGCGCCAGCAGCCAGAACACTGAAGCTTTCTTT.

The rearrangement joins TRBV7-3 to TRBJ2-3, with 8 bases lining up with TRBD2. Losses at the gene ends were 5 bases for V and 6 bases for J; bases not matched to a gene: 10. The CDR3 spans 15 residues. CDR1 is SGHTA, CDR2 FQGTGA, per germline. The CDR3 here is CASSLIAGSRDTQYF. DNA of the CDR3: TGTGCCAGCAGCCTGATAGCGGGGTCGAGGGATACGCAGTATTTT. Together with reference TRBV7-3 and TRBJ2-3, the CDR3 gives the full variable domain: GAGVSQTPSNKVTEKGKYVELRCDPISGHTALYWYRQSLGQGPEFLIYFQGTGAADDSGLPNDRFFAVRPEGSVSTLKIQRTERGDSAVYLCASSLIAGSRDTQYFGPGTRLTVL.

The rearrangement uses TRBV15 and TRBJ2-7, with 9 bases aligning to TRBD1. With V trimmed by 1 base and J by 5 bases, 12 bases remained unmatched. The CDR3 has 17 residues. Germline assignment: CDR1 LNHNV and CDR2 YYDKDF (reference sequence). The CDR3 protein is CATSRAPLTGGVDEQYF. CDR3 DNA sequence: TGTGCCACCAGCAGAGCCCCCCTGACAGGGGGAGTAGACGAGCAGTACTTC.

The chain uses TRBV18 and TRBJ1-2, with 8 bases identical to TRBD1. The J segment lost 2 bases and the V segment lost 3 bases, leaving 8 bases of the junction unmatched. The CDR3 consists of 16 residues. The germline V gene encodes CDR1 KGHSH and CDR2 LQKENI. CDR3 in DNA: TGTGCCAGCTCACCCCAGGGGGCGGTTAGCAACTATGGCTACACCTTC. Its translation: CASSPQGAVSNYGYTF.

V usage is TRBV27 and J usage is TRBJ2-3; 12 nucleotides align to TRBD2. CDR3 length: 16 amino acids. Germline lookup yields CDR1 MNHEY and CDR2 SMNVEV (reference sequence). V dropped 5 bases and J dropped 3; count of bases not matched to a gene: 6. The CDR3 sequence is CASSPRTSGTTDTQYF. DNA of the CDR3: TGTGCCAGCAGTCCCCGGACTAGCGGGACGACAGATACGCAGTATTTT.